These 10 T cell receptor beta chains came from one sample sequenced in a study of cytomegalovirus exposure and HLA in healthy donors. Vbeta (60) and Jbeta (13) primers were used in the PCR. Libraries were prepared by immunoSEQ multiplex PCR; TCRdb keeps only in-frame clonotypes and omits some of them. Of about 240,000 clones listed, 70% to 90% are singletons. The specimen sequenced was PBMCs. These receptors were obtained from a woman in her fifties or sixties in good health and CMV-seropositive.

J is TRBJ1-5 and V is TRBV27, with 8 bases fitting TRBD1. The CDR3 runs to 14 residues. V was pared by 6 bases and J by 2 bases, with 3 bases of the junction left unmatched. Germline V gene lookup returns CDR1 MNHEY and CDR2 SMNVEV (reference sequence). CDR3 sequence reads: CASSPTGGNQPQHF. The CDR3 DNA sequence: TGTGCCAGCAGCCCGACAGGGGGCAATCAGCCCCAGCATTTT.

The gene calls are TRBV28 and TRBJ1-3; 7 positions match TRBD1. The CDR3 runs to 18 residues. Germline V gene lookup returns CDR1 MDHEN and CDR2 SYDVKM. V gave up 5 bases and J gave up 0 bases; unmatched junction bases: 13. CDR3 loop: CASSPRQGIRLSGNTIYF. The CDR3 nucleotides are TGTGCCAGCAGTCCACGACAGGGAATCCGGCTCTCTGGAAACACCATATATTTT.

This sequence joins TRBV28 and TRBJ2-1, with D possibly matching TRBD1 (6 bases). This CDR3 is built from 18 residues. Germline V gene data show CDR1 as MDHEN and CDR2 as SYDVKM. Trimming pared 3 bases from V and 8 bases from J, leaving 26 bases between. The DNA of the CDR3 is TGTGCCAGCAGTTTTGGGGTCTGGGCAGGGGTTTCGCCAGATGAGCAGTTCTTC. Encoded protein: CASSFGVWAGVSPDEQFF.

Here the CDR3 DNA reads TGTGCCAGCAGCTTAACGGGGGACAGGGTAAGCAATGAGCAGTTCTTC. Translating it yields CASSLTGDRVSNEQFF. J is TRBJ2-1 and V is TRBV7-3, with 9 bases identical to TRBD1. CDR1 and CDR2 from the germline V gene are SGHTA and FQGTGA. The V segment lost 0 bases and the J segment 6 bases; nucleotides outside the gene matches: 6. The CDR3 loop spans 16 amino acids. Looking up the rest from reference TRBV7-3 and TRBJ2-1 gives the full variable domain: GAGVSQTPSNKVTEKGKYVELRCDPISGHTALYWYRQSLGQGPEFLIYFQGTGAADDSGLPNDRFFAVRPEGSVSTLKIQRTERGDSAVYLCASSLTGDRVSNEQFFGPGTRLTVL.

The chain links TRBV27 to TRBJ2-1, with D perhaps matching TRBD2 (6 bases). Germline-derived CDR1 and CDR2 are MNHEY and SMNVEV (reference sequence). V shed 7 bases and J shed 0 bases, with 10 bases lying between them. The CDR3 covers 14 residues. The CDR3 coding sequence is TGTGCCAGCACGACCGGGAGCTCCTACAATGAGCAGTTCTTC. Translating it yields CASTTGSSYNEQFF.

This chain joins TRBV9 and TRBJ1-4, with 7 bases matching TRBD1. The ends lost 0 bases at V and 8 bases at J; junction bases unmatched: 19. The CDR3 spans 19 residues. The germline V gene has CDR1 SGDLS and CDR2 YYNGEE. In DNA, the CDR3 is TGTGCCAGCAGCGTAGCTGAGGGGGCTACAGGGGCGCTAAGGGAAAAACTGTTTTTT. Translated, it gives CASSVAEGATGALREKLFF.

The chain combines TRBV10-3 with TRBJ2-1; the match to TRBD2 covers 15 bases. The germline V gene encodes CDR1 ENHRY and CDR2 SYGVKD. J gave up 2 bases and V 4 bases, and 3 bases lay outside the gene matches. CDR3 length: 17 amino acids. CDR3: CAISGGLAGGPYNEQFF. CDR3 sequence (DNA): TGTGCCATCAGTGGGGGACTAGCGGGGGGACCCTACAATGAGCAGTTCTTC.

The chain combines TRBV5-1 with TRBJ2-1; TRBD2 aligns across 7 bases. This CDR3 is 15 amino acids long. In germline, CDR1 is SGHRS, CDR2 YFSETQ. Trimming cost V 4 bases and J 7 bases; bases outside gene matches: 11. The CDR3 reads CASSPSGTGANEQFF. CDR3 nucleotides: TGCGCCAGCAGCCCCAGCGGGACTGGCGCTAATGAGCAGTTCTTC.

The V and J genes are TRBV25-1 and TRBJ2-1; no firm D call. The CDR3 loop spans 15 amino acids. Looked up from germline, CDR1 is MGHDK and CDR2 is SYGVNS. V lost 9 bases to trimming and J lost 1 base, with 16 bases between them. The CDR3 region has the DNA TGTGCCAGTGAAAAGCTAACCCCATCCTACAATGAGCAGTTCTTC. Translating gives CASEKLTPSYNEQFF.

This chain joins TRBV12-5 and TRBJ1-2; tentative D call: TRBD1 (5 bases). The CDR3 runs 12 residues. Germline CDR1 is LGHNT and CDR2 is FRNRAP. V lost 7 bases to trimming and J lost 7 bases, with 13 bases between them. The CDR3 bases are TGTGCTAGTGCCCCAGACCAGGGTGGCTACACCTTC. Its protein product is CASAPDQGGYTF.